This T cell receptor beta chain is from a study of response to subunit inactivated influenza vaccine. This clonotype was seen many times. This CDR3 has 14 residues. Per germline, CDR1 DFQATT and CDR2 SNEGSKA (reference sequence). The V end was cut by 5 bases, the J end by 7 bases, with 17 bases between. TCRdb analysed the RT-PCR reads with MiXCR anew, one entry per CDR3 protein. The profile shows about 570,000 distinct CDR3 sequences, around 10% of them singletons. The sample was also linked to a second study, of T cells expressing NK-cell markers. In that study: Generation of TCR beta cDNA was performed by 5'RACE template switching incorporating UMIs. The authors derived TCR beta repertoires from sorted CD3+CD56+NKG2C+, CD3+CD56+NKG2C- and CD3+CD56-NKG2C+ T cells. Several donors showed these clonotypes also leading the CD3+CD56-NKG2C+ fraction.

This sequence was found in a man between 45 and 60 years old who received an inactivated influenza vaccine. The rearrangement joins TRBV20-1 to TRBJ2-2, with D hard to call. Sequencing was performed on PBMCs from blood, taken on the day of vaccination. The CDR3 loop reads CSAGTIQRIGELFF. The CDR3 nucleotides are TGCAGTGCTGGCACAATTCAAAGGATCGGGGAGCTGTTTTTT.